This record covers a single T cell receptor beta chain. Looked up from germline, CDR1 is MNHNS and CDR2 is SASEGT. Trimming left V 7 bases short and J 4 bases short, with 16 bases between. This CDR3 spans 14 amino acids. This entry is derived from a study of OX40 agonist ivuxolimab in advanced cancers. Only in-frame clones appear in the TCRdb table, and some are missing; sequencing was by immunoSEQ multiplex PCR. The table lists some 64,000 clones, around 83% of them singletons, with about 0.75% in the top ten. The chain employs TRBV6-1 and TRBJ1-2; possibly TRBD1 for D (6 bases). The sample in question was CD4+ or CD8+ T cells sorted from blood, obtained in a trial of the OX40 agonist ivuxolimab. This receptor was obtained from an adult with an advanced solid tumor such as melanoma, head and neck, liver or kidney cancer. Written as DNA, the CDR3 is TGTGCCAGCATCGTAACGGACAGACTCTATGGCTACACCTTC. It yields the protein CASIVTDRLYGYTF.